The present TCR beta chain was sequenced within a study of blood T cell repertoires in COVID-19. Study-level background: Specimens from acute and convalescent COVID-19 originated in the United States, Italy and Spain. Sample material is recorded as cDNA or gDNA derived from T cells, B-cell-depleted T cells, or PBMCs.

In the case of this clone: The same CDR3 also results from other DNA sequences found in this sample.

V was pared by 6 bases and J by 7 bases, with 7 bases between. Germline V gene sequence: CDR1 SQVTM, CDR2 ANQGSEA. The CDR3 is 10 residues long. The authors' processing: Counts of nucleated cells, estimated from reference gene primer amplification, were obtained. This table comes from immunoSEQ multiplex PCR, and its TCRdb copy is limited to in-frame clones, with some not included. Clone size and V and J calls were adopted from that table, with D and trimming inferred from the DNA. The profile shows around 200,000 clones, roughly 83% of them singletons. Seattle-derived patients entered the study during active infection and were followed longitudinally.

Sequenced sample: peripheral blood. The TCR sequence derives from a woman aged 40 to 55 with COVID-19, enrolled during active disease. V and J are TRBV29-1 and TRBJ2-1; D is possibly TRBD2 (6 bases). The CDR3: CSVGGNEQFF. CDR3 DNA sequence: TGCAGCGTGGGAGGAAATGAGCAGTTCTTC.